One and the same sample provided the 19 T cell receptor beta chains below, sequenced in a study of control samples from healthy donors and cancer patients. Measured with immunoSEQ multiplex PCR; TCRdb has only the in-frame clones, and not every one. Among about 110,000 clones, approximately 80% were seen once, and the ten largest hold 5% to 8.5%. Sequenced: blood. Receptors were obtained from a man aged 18 to 29 in good health.

The chain links TRBV7-8 to TRBJ2-3; D perhaps matches TRBD1 (5 bases). This CDR3 spans 14 amino acids. Germline CDR1 reads SGHVS; CDR2 reads FQNEAQ. Trimming took off 0 bases at V and 6 bases at J, with 10 bases between the two ends. The CDR3 spells CASSLASGKDTQYF. The CDR3, as DNA: TGTGCCAGCAGCTTAGCGTCAGGGAAGGATACGCAGTATTTT.

The rearrangement links TRBV12-3 or TRBV12-4 to TRBJ2-7; D is undetermined. Deletions cut 3 bases from V and 2 bases from J, with 8 bases between. The CDR3 is 13 amino acids. CDR3 sequence (DNA): TGTGCCAGCAGTTTTGGGTTACCCTACGAGCAGTACTTC. Protein sequence: CASSFGLPYEQYF.

The CDR3 sequence: CASSRFGQGDIQYF. CDR3 in DNA: TGTGCCAGCAGCCGATTTGGGCAGGGCGACATTCAGTACTTC. The rearrangement links TRBV11-2 to TRBJ2-4, with D perhaps matching TRBD1 (5 bases). Per the germline V gene, CDR1 is SGHAT and CDR2 is FQNNGV. The CDR3 has 14 residues. Trimming shortened V by 5 bases and J by 8 bases, and 16 bases separated the two germline ends.

The genes are TRBV19 and TRBJ2-1, with 9 bases aligning to TRBD2. The CDR3 totals 16 residues. The germline CDR1 and CDR2 sequences are LNHDA and SQIVND (reference sequence). Trimming at V came to 6 bases and at J to 8 bases, leaving 14 bases not matched to a gene. CDR3 sequence reads: CASSIPGRGGRDEQFF. CDR3 sequence (DNA): TGTGCCAGTAGCATCCCGGGGCGGGGGGGCCGCGATGAGCAGTTCTTC.

This chain uses TRBV5-1 with TRBJ2-3; perhaps D is TRBD1 or TRBD2 (5 bases each). In germline, CDR1 is SGHRS, CDR2 YFSETQ. This CDR3 comprises 16 residues. The V and J ends lost 0 bases and 4 bases respectively, with 15 bases between them. The CDR3 coding sequence is TGCGCCAGCAGCTTGGGGGTCTTCCAGGGAGCAGATACGCAGTATTTT. Translation gives CASSLGVFQGADTQYF.

Here the CDR3 DNA reads TGTGCCAGCAGCGAGGGAGACGCTGGGGAAGCTTTCTTT. Translated, it gives CASSEGDAGEAFF. The chain has TRBV6-5 and TRBJ1-1; D is unresolved. Germline V gene sequence: CDR1 MNHEY, CDR2 SVGAGI. The CDR3 length is 13 residues. Trimming pared 6 bases from V and 8 bases from J, leaving 16 bases between.

This clone was recorded once. This CDR3 is also generated by other DNA sequences in the sample. J is TRBJ1-1 and V is TRBV9, with no clear D. The CDR3 totals 13 residues. V was shortened by 2 bases and J by 2 bases, with 7 bases between the two germline ends. Germline values: CDR1 SGDLS, CDR2 YYNGEE. The CDR3: CASSVDSNTEAFF. CDR3 bases: TGTGCCAGCAGCGTGGACTCAAACACTGAAGCTTTCTTT.

The chain carries TRBV2 and TRBJ2-7; D unclear. The ends were cut back, 1 base at V and 4 bases at J, with 8 bases in the middle. This CDR3 comprises 13 residues. CDR1 is SNHLY, CDR2 FYNNEI, per germline. CDR3 DNA sequence: TGTGCCAGCAGTGAAGGCCCCGGGTACGAGCAGTACGTC. Protein sequence: CASSEGPGYEQYV.

CDR3 in amino acids: CASSILSLSVEPSYGYTF. CDR3 nucleotide sequence: TGTGCCAGCTCCATTCTCAGTCTTTCGGTCGAACCCTCCTATGGCTACACCTTC. The chain links TRBV18 to TRBJ1-2; no clear D. V was pared by 6 bases and J by 4 bases, with 27 bases between. Germline assignment: CDR1 KGHSH and CDR2 LQKENI. This CDR3 has 18 amino acids. Full variable domain (outside the CDR3, taken from reference TRBV18 and TRBJ1-2): NAGVMQNPRHLVRRRGQEARLRCSPMKGHSHVYWYRQLPEEGLKFMVYLQKENIIDESGMPKERFSAEFPKEGPSILRIQQVVRGDSAAYFCASSILSLSVEPSYGYTFGSGTRLTVV.

A single count supports this clone. The V gene is TRBV6-6, the J gene TRBJ1-1, with D possibly matching TRBD1 (6 bases). With 0 bases removed from V and 10 bases from J, the gap between germline ends came to 15 bases. This CDR3 is built from 14 residues. Germline V gene lookup returns CDR1 MNHNY and CDR2 SVGAGI (reference sequence). The CDR3: CASSYSSGGLGAFF. The CDR3 DNA follows: TGTGCCAGCAGTTACTCGAGCGGGGGGCTGGGAGCTTTCTTT.

Only one count was recorded for this clone. The gene calls are TRBV3-1 (or the pseudogene TRBV3-2) and TRBJ1-3; D ambiguous. V shed 1 base and J shed 3 bases, with 4 bases lying between them. CDR3 size: 13 residues. The germline gives CDR1 LGHDT, CDR2 YNNKEL (reference sequence). CDR3: CASSQGGGNTIYF. CDR3 DNA sequence: TGTGCCAGCAGCCAAGGCGGTGGAAACACCATATATTTT.

This sequence joins TRBV29-1 and TRBJ2-1; 7 bases agree with TRBD2. The germline CDR1 and CDR2 sequences are SQVTM and ANQGSEA. V dropped 2 bases and J dropped 8; count of bases not matched to a gene: 6. The CDR3 covers 13 residues. CDR3 residues: CSVENVGRDEQFF. CDR3 bases: TGCAGCGTTGAAAACGTGGGGAGGGATGAGCAGTTCTTC.

The chain couples TRBV9 to TRBJ2-3, with D possibly being TRBD2 (7 bases). The CDR3 length is 15 residues. The germline V gene encodes CDR1 SGDLS and CDR2 YYNGEE. V was pared by 0 bases and J by 2 bases, with 10 bases between. The DNA for the CDR3 is TGTGCCAGCAGCGTAGTTGGGGGGGCCACAGATACGCAGTATTTT. Translation gives CASSVVGGATDTQYF.

J is TRBJ2-3 and V is TRBV5-1; no definite D call. This CDR3 region has 13 residues. V was shortened by 4 bases and J by 4 bases, with 10 bases between the two germline ends. Germline values: CDR1 SGHRS, CDR2 YFSETQ. CDR3 sequence reads: CASSRPPADTQYF. CDR3 bases: TGCGCCAGCAGCAGGCCTCCTGCAGATACGCAGTATTTT. The full variable domain, in which reference TRBV5-1 and TRBJ2-3 provide the parts outside the CDR3, is KAGVTQTPRYLIKTRGQQVTLSCSPISGHRSVSWYQQTPGQGLQFLFEYFSETQRNKGNFPGRFSGRQFSNSRSEMNVSTLELGDSALYLCASSRPPADTQYFGPGTRLTVL.

This clone turned up a few times. This chain uses TRBV27 with TRBJ2-6; D gene ambiguous. The CDR3 runs to 17 residues. With 5 bases removed from V and 0 bases from J, the gap between germline ends came to 14 bases. Germline assignment: CDR1 MNHEY and CDR2 SMNVEV (reference sequence). The CDR3 spells CASSGVIISSGANVLTF. In DNA form, the CDR3 reads TGTGCCAGCAGTGGCGTAATCATAAGCTCTGGGGCCAACGTCCTGACTTTC. Full variable domain (missing parts from reference TRBV27 and TRBJ2-6): EAQVTQNPRYLITVTGKKLTVTCSQNMNHEYMSWYRQDPGLGLRQIYYSMNVEVTDKGDVPEGYKVSRKEKRNFPLILESPSPNQTSLYFCASSGVIISSGANVLTFGAGSRLTVL.

In its sample, this clone was seen once. The rearrangement joins TRBV10-3 to TRBJ2-7; D perhaps matches TRBD1 (7 bases). Trimming cost V 2 bases and J 6 bases, with 11 bases left between them. The germline CDR1 and CDR2 sequences are ENHRY and SYGVKD. This CDR3 is built from 13 residues. The CDR3, as DNA: TGTGCCATCAGTGAGCAGGGGGGTTCCGAGCAGTACGTC. Translating it yields CAISEQGGSEQYV.

The J gene is TRBJ1-2, the V gene TRBV6-5, with D hard to call. The CDR3 runs 14 residues. Germline V gene data show CDR1 as MNHEY and CDR2 as SVGAGI. The germline V and J ends were trimmed by 6 bases and 5 bases, with 16 bases remaining between them. CDR3 amino acids: CASRVRGTPYGYTF. The CDR3 DNA reads TGTGCCAGCAGGGTACGGGGTACACCTTATGGCTACACCTTC.

The chain uses TRBV27 and TRBJ1-6; perhaps TRBD1 as D (5 bases). V was pared by 3 bases and J by 12 bases, with 21 bases between. Germline CDR1 and CDR2: MNHEY and SMNVEV (reference sequence). The CDR3 covers 16 residues. CDR3 protein: CASSLGTGILLLPLHF. The CDR3 DNA follows: TGTGCCAGCAGTTTGGGGACCGGGATACTCCTTTTACCCCTCCACTTT.

The V gene is TRBV9, the J gene TRBJ1-2, with a tentative D call TRBD1 (5 bases). With 5 bases removed from V and 7 bases from J, the gap between germline ends came to 12 bases. The CDR3 consists of 12 residues. CDR1 is SGDLS, CDR2 YYNGEE, per germline. The CDR3 sequence: CASRGGTPGYTF. The CDR3 nucleotides read TGTGCCAGCAGGGGGGGAACTCCTGGCTACACCTTC.